There are many counts of the clone carrying this TCR beta chain. The sample comes from a study of T-cell reconstitution after alpha-beta-depleted transplantation in children. Molecular barcoding with unique molecular identifiers was used for the TCRbeta library. TCRdb itself ran the PCR reads through MiXCR, one entry per CDR3 protein. The sample records about 110,000 distinct CDR3 sequences, over 9% being singletons. CDR1 is LGHNA and CDR2 is YNFKEQ in the germline V gene. The CDR3 is 15 amino acids. V lost 1 base and J lost 2, with 9 bases in between. The V call is TRBV4-2, the J call TRBJ2-4, with a possible D match to TRBD1 (6 bases). The source of this sequence is a boy younger than 10 with acute lymphoblastic leukemia, due to receive a stem cell transplant. The input for sequencing was PBMCs, taken before TCRalphabeta/CD19-depleted stem cell transplant. The CDR3 coding sequence is TGTGCCAGCAGCCAAGGGGACACGACCAAAAACATTCAGTACTTC. Protein product: CASSQGDTTKNIQYF.